The clone carrying this TCR beta chain turned up a few times. Germline loops: CDR1 SGHRS, CDR2 YFSETQ. CDR3 size: 14 residues. The germline V and J ends were trimmed by 0 bases and 0 bases, with 6 bases remaining between them. Sequencing used immunoSEQ multiplex PCR; TCRdb keeps in-frame clones, though not all of them. The sample holds about 200,000 clones, roughly 90% seen once. This entry belongs to a study of blood T cell repertoires in COVID-19. On the study more broadly: Samples representing acute and convalescent COVID-19 were sourced from the United States, Italy and Spain.

V and J are TRBV5-1 and TRBJ1-2; D not resolved. This clonotype originated in a man younger than 30 with active or convalescent COVID-19. The sequenced sample consisted of peripheral blood. CDR3 residues: CASSLGQSNYGYTF. The CDR3 nucleotides are TGCGCCAGCAGCTTGGGGCAGTCTAACTATGGCTACACCTTC.